This entry lists 31 T cell receptor beta chains sequenced from one sample in a study of regulatory and conventional T cells in breast cancer. TCRdb re-derived calls from the PCR reads in MiXCR, one entry per CDR3 protein. The sample records some 9,900 distinct CDR3 sequences, roughly 34% being singletons. What was sequenced was conventional T cells from blood. The receptors were gathered from a male donor in good health.

Sample share makes this clonotype medium-sized. The genes are TRBV6-1 and TRBJ2-1; unclear D gene. This CDR3 is built from 13 residues. Per the germline V gene, CDR1 is MNHNS and CDR2 is SASEGT. V lost 3 bases and J 10 bases, leaving 13 bases between the germline ends. The CDR3 DNA is TGTGCCAGCAGTGAGCCCCGGGCGCGGGAGCAGTTCTTC. Its translation: CASSEPRAREQFF.

A note on this clonotype: This may be a read error: a much more frequent sequence differs by one nucleotide. V gene TRBV6-5 combines with J gene TRBJ2-7, with unresolved D. The CDR3 contains 16 residues. The V gene lost 2 bases and the J gene lost 1 base, with 15 bases spanning the gap. The germline V gene has CDR1 MNHEY and CDR2 SVGAGI. The CDR3 bases are TGTGCCAGCAGTTACACGAAGACGGGTGGATCCTACGAGCAGTACTTC. Protein sequence: CASSYTKTGGSYEQYF.

On this clonotype itself: Just one base apart from a much larger clone, this may be a read error. The J gene is TRBJ2-1, the V gene TRBV11-1, with D maybe TRBD2 (5 bases). The CDR3 is 13 amino acids. Per germline, CDR1 SGHAT and CDR2 FQDESV (reference sequence). The CDR3: CVSRYTAGNKQFF. The CDR3 bases are TGTGTCAGCAGATACACCGCCGGGAACAAGCAGTTCTTC.

Details on this clonotype: A read error may account for a junction end that differs from germline. The rearrangement links TRBV6-2 or TRBV6-3 to TRBJ1-6, with a tentative D call TRBD1 (5 bases). Germline V gene lookup returns CDR1 MNHEY and CDR2 SVGEGT. The CDR3 has 16 residues. In DNA, the CDR3 is TGTGCCGCCGGCGCTGGGGGGAGCTCCTTTAATTCACCCCTCCACTTT. Translated: CAAGAGGSSFNSPLHF.

This clonotype was recorded a few times. The rearrangement uses TRBV5-1 and TRBJ1-2; 7 positions agree with TRBD1. CDR1 SGHRS and CDR2 YFSETQ come from the germline V gene. This CDR3 comprises 13 residues. J was trimmed by 8 bases and V by 0 bases; bases with no gene match: 4. In DNA form, the CDR3 reads TGCGCCAGCAGCTTGGAGGGGGCTGGGGGCTACACCTTC. Protein: CASSLEGAGGYTF.

This clonotype was detected only a few times. The chain employs TRBV29-1 and TRBJ2-5; D ambiguous. V was trimmed by 5 bases and J by 0 bases, leaving 4 bases between them. This CDR3 comprises 11 residues. Germline lookup yields CDR1 SQVTM and CDR2 ANQGSEA. CDR3 sequence reads: CSVIHQETQYF. CDR3 nucleotides: TGCAGCGTTATCCACCAAGAGACCCAGTACTTC.

Of note for this clonotype: A clone one base away is much larger, so this may be a read error. The chain carries TRBV4-1 and TRBJ2-6; 8 positions match TRBD1. With V trimmed by 2 bases and J by 8 bases, 8 bases remained unmatched. There are 16 residues in the CDR3. Germline V gene data show CDR1 as MGHRA and CDR2 as YSYEKL. CDR3 sequence (DNA): TGCGCCAGCAGCCAATCCGGACAGGGAAAGACCAACGTCCTGACTTTC. This gives the protein CASSQSGQGKTNVLTF.

With regard to this clonotype: Compared with germline, one end of the junction differs, possibly owing to a read error. The chain uses TRBV20-1 and TRBJ2-3; 15 nucleotides line up with TRBD2. The CDR3 length is 21 residues. Looked up from germline, CDR1 is DFQATT and CDR2 is SNEGSKA (reference sequence). The CDR3 DNA sequence: TGCAGTACTAGAGATCCTTTCTTGGGGACTAGCGGGGGGCCCTTCACCGATACGCAGTATTTT. It is translated as CSTRDPFLGTSGGPFTDTQYF.

This clonotype was recorded at least ten times. The V and J genes are TRBV19 and TRBJ1-1; D is unresolved. Germline V lookup: CDR1 LNHDA, CDR2 SQIVND (reference sequence). The V end lost 3 bases, the J end lost 0 bases, and 5 bases lay between the germline ends. The CDR3 extends over 13 amino acids. CDR3 sequence: CASSMRLNTEAFF. The CDR3, as DNA: TGTGCCAGTAGTATGCGGTTGAACACTGAAGCTTTCTTT.

This clonotype has a handful of counts. The gene calls are TRBV18 and TRBJ2-2, with D perhaps matching TRBD2 (5 bases). The length of the CDR3 is 14 residues. V shed 5 bases and J shed 7 bases, with 14 bases lying between them. Germline values: CDR1 KGHSH, CDR2 LQKENI. The CDR3 nucleotides are TGTGCCAGCTCAGCCAAGAAGGAGGTCGGGGAGCTGTTTTTT. Its translation: CASSAKKEVGELFF.

This rearrangement joins TRBV12-3 or TRBV12-4 to TRBJ1-5; a weak D match, TRBD1 (6 bases). The CDR3 loop spans 13 amino acids. V shed 5 bases and J shed 5 bases, with 10 bases lying between them. This CDR3 reads CASSRNRDQPQHF. CDR3 sequence (DNA): TGTGCCAGCAGTCGAAACAGGGATCAGCCCCAGCATTTT.

The CDR3 DNA follows: TGCAGTGTTTGGGACAGGGCCTCCAAGGGCTCTGGGGCCAACGTCCTGACTTTC. Translation gives CSVWDRASKGSGANVLTF. The chain employs TRBV20-1 and TRBJ2-6, with TRBD1 identical over 9 bases. The germline gives CDR1 DFQATT, CDR2 SNEGSKA (reference sequence). V lost 7 bases to trimming and J lost 0 bases; unmatched junction nucleotides: 13. This CDR3 is built from 18 residues.

In its sample, this clonotype is medium-sized. This chain uses TRBV5-6 with TRBJ2-2, with a possible D match to TRBD2 (6 bases). The CDR3 extends over 17 amino acids. The germline V gene encodes CDR1 SGHDT and CDR2 YYEEEE. Between the trimmed V and J ends, which lost 3 bases and 0 bases, there was a span of 15 bases. The CDR3 is CASSYRPGLSNTGELFF. CDR3 bases: TGTGCCAGCAGCTACAGACCGGGACTGTCGAACACCGGGGAGCTGTTTTTT.

Concerning this clonotype: Just one base apart from a much larger clone, this may be a read error. The chain recombines TRBV14 with TRBJ2-3, with 10 positions matching TRBD2. The CDR3 length is 14 residues. The germline V gene encodes CDR1 SGHDN and CDR2 FVKESK. The trim removed 4 bases at V and 13 bases at J, leaving 11 bases unmatched. The CDR3 sequence is CASSRASGGFKEYF. The CDR3 nucleotides read TGTGCCAGCAGCCGGGCTAGCGGGGGTTTCAAGGAGTATTTT.

This clonotype has more than one count but fewer than ten. This chain connects TRBV7-2 to TRBJ2-7, with 7 bases fitting TRBD1. Trimming cost V 4 bases and J 7 bases; bases outside gene matches: 19. Germline CDR1 is SGHTA and CDR2 is FQGNSA. This CDR3 contains 17 residues. CDR3 amino acids: CASSSSGGWTGSREQYF. CDR3 DNA: TGTGCCAGCAGCTCAAGCGGCGGGTGGACAGGCAGTAGGGAGCAGTACTTC.

V usage is TRBV2 and J usage is TRBJ1-5; D is unresolved. Germline CDR1 SNHLY, CDR2 FYNNEI. The CDR3 is 16 amino acids. V gave up 6 bases and J gave up 3 bases, with 18 bases separating them. CDR3 in DNA: TGTGCCAGCAGGCTCATGGACCGACCGCTCAATCAGCCCCAGCATTTT. Its translation: CASRLMDRPLNQPQHF.

This clonotype showed up just a few times. This rearrangement joins TRBV5-1 to TRBJ2-1; 16 bases match TRBD2. There are 18 residues in the CDR3. The germline V gene has CDR1 SGHRS and CDR2 YFSETQ. V trimming: 0 bases; J trimming: 7 bases; junction bases outside the gene matches: 7. Here the CDR3 DNA reads TGCGCCAGCAGCTTGGGGGGACTAGCGGGGGGGCCGAGGAATGAGCAGTTCTTC. Its protein is CASSLGGLAGGPRNEQFF.

The sample holds a few counts of this clonotype. The chain has TRBV6-2 or TRBV6-3 and TRBJ1-5; TRBD1 is a possible D gene (6 bases). The germline V gene has CDR1 MNHEY and CDR2 SVGEGT. CDR3 length: 14 amino acids. Trimming cost V 5 bases and J 0 bases, with 8 bases left between them. CDR3 sequence reads: CASSLGGSNQPQHF. DNA for the CDR3: TGTGCCAGCAGTCTAGGGGGTAGCAATCAGCCCCAGCATTTT.

The chain recombines TRBV12-3 or TRBV12-4 with TRBJ1-1; 8 nucleotides match TRBD1. The CDR3 has 16 residues. The V gene end was trimmed by 5 bases and the J gene end by 6 bases; junction bases not matched to a gene: 14. The CDR3 loop reads CASSQRTGRRGSEAFF. The CDR3 DNA sequence: TGTGCCAGCAGTCAACGGACAGGGCGGAGGGGCTCTGAAGCTTTCTTT.

This sequence joins TRBV7-9 and TRBJ2-5; 9 nucleotides agree with TRBD2. The junction had 13 bases not matched to a gene; V was cut back by 7 bases and J by 4 bases. CDR1 SEHNR and CDR2 FQNEAQ come from the germline V gene (reference sequence). The CDR3 spans 16 residues. Here the CDR3 DNA reads TGTGCCAGCACCCCCGGTCCCCTAGCGGGGTTAGAGACCCAGTACTTC. This translates into CASTPGPLAGLETQYF.

The table lists this clonotype with a count of one. A much bigger clone sits one base away, suggesting this may be a read error. This chain links TRBV7-9 with TRBJ1-6; D gene unclear. This CDR3 region has 14 residues. Germline V gene sequence: CDR1 SEHNR, CDR2 FQNEAQ (reference sequence). CDR3 loop: CAGSLSQWNSPLHF. The CDR3 DNA reads as TGTGCCGGCAGCTTATCCCAGTGGAATTCACCCCTCCACTTT.

The chain carries TRBV5-1 and TRBJ2-3, with 10 bases aligning to TRBD2. V dropped 4 bases and J dropped 6; count of bases not matched to a gene: 8. Germline CDR1 reads SGHRS; CDR2 reads YFSETQ. This CDR3 spans 15 amino acids. The CDR3 bases are TGCGCCAGCAGCCGGGGAAGCGGGGGGGCCGATACGCAGTATTTT. Protein: CASSRGSGGADTQYF.

As to this clonotype: A much larger clonotype is one base distant, so this may be a read error. The chain couples TRBV24-1 to TRBJ1-3; D is unclear. Germline V CDR1 and CDR2: KGHDR, SFDVKD. This CDR3 is 13 amino acids long. CDR3 loop: CATSDHSGDTIYF. The DNA for the CDR3 is TGTGCCACCAGTGACCATTCTGGAGACACCATATATTTT.

The chain couples TRBV7-2 to TRBJ2-7; weak D call: TRBD1 (6 bases). This CDR3 is 15 amino acids long. The V end was cut by 1 base, the J end by 2 bases, with 12 bases between. The germline gives CDR1 SGHTA, CDR2 FQGNSA. The CDR3 nucleotides are TGTGCCAGCAGCTTAGATCAGGGGTTTGCCTACGAGCAGTACTTC. Its protein is CASSLDQGFAYEQYF.

This sequence joins TRBV3-1 and TRBJ2-2; D call uncertain. Trimming shortened V by 7 bases and J by 1 base, and 10 bases separated the two germline ends. The CDR3 is 14 residues long. CDR1 LGHDT and CDR2 YNNKEL come from the germline V gene (reference sequence). This chain's CDR3 is CASTNFWNTGELFF. CDR3 bases: TGTGCCAGCACCAATTTTTGGAACACCGGGGAGCTGTTTTTT.

This clonotype was picked up a small number of times. V is TRBV7-2 and J is TRBJ2-1; 9 bases fit TRBD2. The CDR3 is made up of 17 amino acids. Losses at the gene ends were 0 bases for V and 4 bases for J; bases not matched to a gene: 7. Germline V gene lookup returns CDR1 SGHTA and CDR2 FQGNSA. The CDR3 region is CASSLAGLARSYNEQFF. The CDR3 DNA sequence: TGTGCCAGCAGCTTAGCGGGACTAGCCCGTTCATACAATGAGCAGTTCTTC.

This clonotype has just a few counts. The CDR3 sequence: CATSDSTEKLFF. CDR3 nucleotides: TGTGCCACCAGTGATTCGACAGAAAAACTGTTTTTT. The chain uses TRBV24-1 and TRBJ1-4; no firm D call. V was pared by 2 bases and J by 8 bases, with 5 bases between. CDR3 length: 12 residues. Looked up from germline, CDR1 is KGHDR and CDR2 is SFDVKD.

This clonotype was observed a single time. The CDR3 carries no conserved terminal phenylalanine or tryptophan, so it likely arises from a read error. CDR3 residues: CSVKYTETQYL. CDR3 nucleotides: TGCAGCGTTAAGTACACAGAGACCCAGTACCTC. The chain couples TRBV29-1 to TRBJ2-5; no firm D call. The CDR3 is 11 amino acids. Per the germline V gene, CDR1 is SQVTM and CDR2 is ANQGSEA. The V end lost 5 bases, the J end lost 4 bases, and 8 bases lay between the germline ends.

By its share, this clonotype is medium-sized. The chain uses TRBV5-1 and TRBJ2-1, with D uncertain. V was clipped by 5 bases and J by 0 bases, with 12 bases between them. Germline CDR1 SGHRS, CDR2 YFSETQ. The CDR3 is 15 amino acids. CDR3 nucleotide sequence: TGCGCCAGCAGTTTATCTTTGAGCTCCTACAATGAGCAGTTCTTC. Its protein is CASSLSLSSYNEQFF.

This chain uses TRBV12-3 or TRBV12-4 with TRBJ2-7; maybe TRBD1 (5 bases). Trimming cost V 8 bases and J 3 bases, with 17 bases left between them. This CDR3 is 14 amino acids long. The CDR3 is CASPFLGPFYEQYF. For the CDR3, the DNA is TGTGCCAGCCCCTTTTTGGGGCCTTTCTACGAGCAGTACTTC.

The CDR3 coding sequence is TGCAGCGTCGTAAACACCGGGGAGCTGTTTTTT. This encodes CSVVNTGELFF. The V call is TRBV29-1, the J call TRBJ2-2; the D is unclear. The germline V gene encodes CDR1 SQVTM and CDR2 ANQGSEA. This CDR3 is built from 11 residues. V was pared by 6 bases and J by 2 bases, with 4 bases between.